The 14 T cell receptor beta chains listed next were all sequenced from one sample in a study of cytomegalovirus exposure and HLA in healthy donors. The PCR had 60 Vbeta and 13 Jbeta primers. TCRdb's copy holds only in-frame clones and misses some; the assay was immunoSEQ multiplex PCR. This sample's table has about 78,000 clones. The specimen was PBMCs. These receptors came from a female donor in good health and CMV-seropositive.

V gene TRBV19 combines with J gene TRBJ2-1, with 9 bases aligning to TRBD2. Germline lookup yields CDR1 LNHDA and CDR2 SQIVND (reference sequence). V gave up 3 bases and J gave up 9 bases; unmatched junction bases: 9. The CDR3 runs to 15 residues. CDR3: CASSIIAGGQGEQFF. CDR3 coding DNA: TGTGCCAGTAGTATTATTGCGGGAGGGCAGGGTGAGCAGTTCTTC.

This chain's CDR3 is CASRWGRGGYTF. The CDR3 DNA sequence: TGTGCCAGCAGATGGGGGAGGGGTGGCTACACCTTC. The gene calls are TRBV27 and TRBJ1-2, with a possible D match to TRBD1 (5 bases). Per the germline V gene, CDR1 is MNHEY and CDR2 is SMNVEV (reference sequence). Trimming shortened V by 6 bases and J by 7 bases, and 12 bases separated the two germline ends. This CDR3 comprises 12 residues.

The chain combines TRBV5-4 with TRBJ2-1; 13 nucleotides align to TRBD2. The germline V gene has CDR1 SGHNT and CDR2 YYREEE (reference sequence). The CDR3 contains 15 residues. Trimming took 4 bases from V and 5 from J; bases not matched to a gene: 3. CDR3 sequence (DNA): TGTGCCAGCAGCCCGGGACTAGCGGGGAACAATGAGCAGTTCTTC. As protein: CASSPGLAGNNEQFF.

As concerns this clone: This same CDR3 is encoded by further DNA sequences in the sample. This sequence joins TRBV18 and TRBJ1-5; possibly TRBD1 for D (5 bases). The V end lost 3 bases, the J end lost 2 bases, and 8 bases lay between the germline ends. Germline CDR1 KGHSH, CDR2 LQKENI. There are 14 residues in the CDR3. The DNA of the CDR3 is TGTGCCAGCTCACCGCAGGGCGGCAATCAGCCCCAGCATTTT. Translation: CASSPQGGNQPQHF.

V is TRBV30 and J is TRBJ1-2, with 7 positions matching TRBD1. The CDR3 length is 11 residues. Germline-derived CDR1 and CDR2 are GTSNPN and SVGIG (reference sequence). The CDR3 loop reads CLGQATRGYTF. The CDR3 bases are TGTCTAGGACAGGCGACTAGAGGCTACACCTTC.

This chain connects TRBV5-8 to TRBJ2-7; 13 bases line up with TRBD2. The germline CDR1 and CDR2 sequences are SGHTS and YDEGEE. This CDR3 has 17 amino acids. V was clipped by 4 bases and J by 2 bases; unmatched bases: 9. The DNA for the CDR3 is TGTGCCAGCAGCCTGACCGCCGGGACTAGCGGGACCTACGAGCAGTACTTC. Protein product: CASSLTAGTSGTYEQYF.

V is TRBV30 and J is TRBJ2-1, with 9 bases that match TRBD1. This CDR3 comprises 16 residues. Germline values: CDR1 GTSNPN, CDR2 SVGIG (reference sequence). Trimming cost V 2 bases and J 0 bases; bases outside gene matches: 5. CDR3 nucleotides: TGTGCCTGGAGTTACAGGGGGCTCAGCTCCTACAATGAGCAGTTCTTC. Translating it yields CAWSYRGLSSYNEQFF. The entire variable domain, with the rest obtained from reference TRBV30 and TRBJ2-1, is as follows: SQTIHQWPATLVQPVGSPLSLECTVEGTSNPNLYWYRQAAGRGLQLLFYSVGIGQISSEVPQNLSASRPQDRQFILSSKKLLLSDSGFYLCAWSYRGLSSYNEQFFGPGTRLTVL.

This rearrangement joins TRBV19 to TRBJ2-1; 8 positions agree with TRBD2. V trimming: 2 bases; J trimming: 5 bases; junction bases outside the gene matches: 5. The CDR3 covers 15 residues. Per germline, CDR1 LNHDA and CDR2 SQIVND (reference sequence). This chain's CDR3 is CASSISAGVHNEQFF. CDR3 DNA: TGTGCCAGTAGTATATCAGCGGGGGTTCACAATGAGCAGTTCTTC.

V is TRBV6-6 and J is TRBJ1-3, with D unresolved. V lost 6 bases, J lost 0 bases, and 9 bases lay in between. The CDR3 has 14 amino acids. Germline loops: CDR1 MNHNY, CDR2 SVGAGI (reference sequence). The CDR3 sequence: CASRPGSSGNTIYF. DNA of the CDR3: TGTGCCAGCAGACCCGGGAGCTCTGGAAACACCATATATTTT.

The chain couples TRBV28 to TRBJ1-4, with D possibly matching TRBD1 (5 bases). Germline CDR1 reads MDHEN; CDR2 reads SYDVKM. This CDR3 is 15 amino acids long. V was cut by 2 bases and J by 0 bases, with 7 bases left in between. DNA of the CDR3: TGTGCCAGCAGTTTAAGGGGCACAACTAATGAAAAACTGTTTTTT. It specifies CASSLRGTTNEKLFF.

This chain links TRBV19 with TRBJ2-5; 8 bases line up with TRBD2. The CDR3 is 15 amino acids. V shed 4 bases, J shed 3 bases, and the junction held 7 bases outside the gene matches. In germline, CDR1 is LNHDA, CDR2 SQIVND (reference sequence). CDR3 sequence reads: CASSSYEREKETQYF. CDR3 sequence (DNA): TGTGCCAGTAGTAGTTACGAGCGGGAGAAAGAGACCCAGTACTTC.

This rearrangement joins TRBV7-6 to TRBJ2-2, with 7 bases that match TRBD2. J gave up 1 base and V 2 bases, and 10 bases lay outside the gene matches. The CDR3 covers 18 residues. Per the germline V gene, CDR1 is SGHVS and CDR2 is FNYEAQ. The CDR3 coding sequence is TGTGCCAGCAGCTTAATGTCCCCGGGACTACAGAACACCGGGGAGCTGTTTTTT. Amino acid sequence: CASSLMSPGLQNTGELFF.

This chain links TRBV9 with TRBJ2-3, with D maybe TRBD2 (6 bases). Germline V gives CDR1 SGDLS, CDR2 YYNGEE. The CDR3 is 16 residues long. The V and J ends lost 0 bases and 1 base respectively, with 12 bases between them. The CDR3 loop is CASSVDGAGGTDTQYF. The CDR3 DNA follows: TGTGCCAGCAGCGTAGACGGAGCGGGTGGCACAGATACGCAGTATTTT. The complete variable domain, with remaining parts taken from reference TRBV9 and TRBJ2-3, reads DSGVTQTPKHLITATGQRVTLRCSPRSGDLSVYWYQQSLDQGLQFLIQYYNGEERAKGNILERFSAQQFPDLHSELNLSSLELGDSALYFCASSVDGAGGTDTQYFGPGTRLTVL.

DNA for the CDR3: TGCAGCGTTGAATCCAGGGGGCAGGATGGCTACACCTTC. Translating gives CSVESRGQDGYTF. This rearrangement joins TRBV29-1 to TRBJ1-2; 8 nucleotides match TRBD1. After removal of 2 bases from V and 6 bases from J, the junction contained 5 bases not matched to a gene. The CDR3 covers 13 residues. Looked up from germline, CDR1 is SQVTM and CDR2 is ANQGSEA.